This entry describes one T cell receptor (beta chain). Its specific antigen is unknown. Qualities for individual bases were not recorded, and no much larger clone is one base off. CDR1 and CDR2, per the germline V gene (reference sequence), are LGHDT and YNNKEL. The CDR3 measures 17 amino acids from cysteine to phenylalanine. Of the read, only the CDR3 DNA is kept; its 51 bases are in frame from base 1. Between the V and J ends, shortened by 4 bases and 5 bases respectively, the junction contains 18 bases. The intended sense of this specimen's time point label: baseline before first vaccination. Vaccinee samples were obtained from the UK trials COV001 and COV002, which included a single-blind randomized controlled phase 2/3 trial of AZD1222 (ChAdOx1 nCoV-19) in healthy adults. For TCRbeta chain sequencing, PBMC samples from trial participants were taken at day 0 and at day 28 after the second dose.

This sample was taken from a study of T cell responses to AZD1222 COVID-19 vaccine (dated by TCRdb to about 2021). In terms of the full investigation: AZD1222 recipients whose second dose came at about 4 weeks and those whose second dose came at about 12 weeks were combined into one group, since spike-specific TCR depth and breadth did not differ between the two schedules. A total of approximately 230 trial participants underwent TCR sequencing, of whom 200 to 220 received two doses of AZD1222 and 26 received two doses of the MenACWY control vaccine. Trial participants were enrolled into age subgroups of 18-55, 56-69 and 70-plus years, which contained around 150, 29 and 61 TCR-sequenced participants, respectively.

The CDR3 regions of human TCRbeta chains were subjected to immunosequencing. From the authors' description of their analysis: TCRs in the repertoires were matched against a reference library of SARS-CoV-2-specific TCRs that had been generated with the MIRA antigen-specificity platform. Breadth meant the fraction of unique TCRs that were SARS-CoV-2-associated, whereas depth meant the fraction of total T cells that were SARS-CoV-2-associated. Using the MIRA data, each spike-specific TCR was assigned both to the spike region to which the TCR was reactive and to a CD4 or CD8 class. Log10-transformed breadth and depth values were compared by one-way ANOVA with Sidak's multiple comparisons tests. TCRdb re-hosts the immuneACCESS table, in-frame sequences only. Its copies lack some clones; in the studies checked, an unresolved V gene accounts for under half of them, and the cause for the rest is not known. V and J calls and clone size are as listed in that table; D and trimming were resolved from the DNA. The table for this sample lists under 75,000 clones; less than 85% of them were counted only once. The ten largest make up roughly 20% of the sample.

Study-level results and caveats: Participants were mostly white British and included more females than males, and it was suggested by the authors that clonal diversity may have been underestimated. Spike-specific TCR breadth and depth rose significantly after two AZD1222 doses compared with day 0 and with MenACWY recipients. Reportedly, close to half of the unique spike-specific TCRs recognized epitopes lying outside the regions that are mutated in the B.1.351 and B.1.1.7 variants. Vaccine-associated CD4 TCRs spanned the whole spike protein, with dominant responses in regions 160-218 and 743-854. Only 5 to 7 AZD1222 recipients were SARS-CoV-2 seropositive at baseline, limiting conclusions about previously exposed vaccinees. In the small 56-69-year group, the increase in depth fell short of significance, most likely because of low power. Because no samples from the day 14 peak response were available, repertoires could be characterized only after the peak T cell response.

The sequence links TRBV3-1 (or the pseudogene TRBV3-2) to TRBJ1-6, with a weak D call of TRBD1 (5 bases match). Sample: peripheral blood, taken on day 0 of AZD1222 vaccination. This clonotype was sampled from an adult in good health. The CDR3 amino acid sequence is: CASSLEGEWRNNSPLHF. The bases are TGTGCCAGCAGCCTTGAAGGGGAGTGGAGGAATAATTCACCCCTCCACTTT.